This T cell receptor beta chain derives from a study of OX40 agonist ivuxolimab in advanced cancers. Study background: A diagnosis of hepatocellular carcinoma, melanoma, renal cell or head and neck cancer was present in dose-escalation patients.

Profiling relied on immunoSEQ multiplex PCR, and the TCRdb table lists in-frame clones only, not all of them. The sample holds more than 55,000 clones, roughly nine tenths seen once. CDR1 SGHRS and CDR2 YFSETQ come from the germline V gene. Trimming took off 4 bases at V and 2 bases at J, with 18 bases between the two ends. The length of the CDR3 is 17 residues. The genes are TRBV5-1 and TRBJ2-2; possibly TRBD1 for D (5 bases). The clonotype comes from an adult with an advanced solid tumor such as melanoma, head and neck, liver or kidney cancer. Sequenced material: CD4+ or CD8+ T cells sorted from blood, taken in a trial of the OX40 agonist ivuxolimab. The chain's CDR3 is CASSLTGTRLNTGELFF. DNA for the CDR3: TGCGCCAGCAGCCTTACAGGTACCAGACTTAACACCGGGGAGCTGTTTTTT. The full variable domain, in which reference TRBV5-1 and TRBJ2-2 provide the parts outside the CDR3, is KAGVTQTPRYLIKTRGQQVTLSCSPISGHRSVSWYQQTPGQGLQFLFEYFSETQRNKGNFPGRFSGRQFSNSRSEMNVSTLELGDSALYLCASSLTGTRLNTGELFFGEGSRLTVL.